Shown below are 2 T cell receptor beta chains from a single sample sequenced in a study of cytomegalovirus exposure and HLA in healthy donors. The PCR had 60 Vbeta and 13 Jbeta primers. Libraries were prepared by immunoSEQ multiplex PCR; TCRdb keeps only in-frame clonotypes and omits some of them. The data show around 200,000 clones, about 80% seen once. Sample: PBMCs. The receptors stem from a woman in her fifties or sixties in good health and CMV-seronegative.

This chain connects TRBV19 to TRBJ2-5; 7 nucleotides agree with TRBD2. This CDR3 comprises 15 residues. V trimming: 1 base; J trimming: 0 bases; junction bases outside the gene matches: 2. In germline, CDR1 is LNHDA, CDR2 SQIVND (reference sequence). The CDR3 reads CASSIASGNQETQYF. The CDR3 DNA follows: TGTGCCAGTAGTATAGCTAGCGGAAACCAAGAGACCCAGTACTTC.

The V gene is TRBV5-1, the J gene TRBJ2-1; 7 bases match TRBD2. Germline assignment: CDR1 SGHRS and CDR2 YFSETQ. The CDR3 covers 14 residues. The J segment lost 6 bases and the V segment lost 4 bases, leaving 7 bases of the junction unmatched. The CDR3 region is CASSRGEGSNEQFF. The CDR3 DNA is TGCGCCAGCAGCCGCGGGGAGGGGAGCAATGAGCAGTTCTTC.